This T cell receptor beta chain emerged from a study of T cells in Graves' hyperthyroidism and ophthalmopathy (dated by TCRdb to the late 2010s). Describing the broader study: A discovery cohort of about 95 patients, roughly 43 with Graves' ophthalmopathy and about 60 with stable Graves' hyperthyroidism, was used to find distinguishing TCR V-J signatures. Prospective prediction of ophthalmopathy was tested in an independent validation cohort of approximately 18 hyperthyroidism patients and some 17 patients who later progressed to ophthalmopathy. For training and testing, the approximately 97 patients in the discovery cohort were randomly divided in a 7:3 ratio. In addition, the study compared T-cell repertoires in thyroid tissue and in blood from about six Graves' hyperthyroidism patients. Once sampling was done, hyperthyroidism patients were given methimazole at a starting dose of 30 mg daily, whereas ophthalmopathy patients were given high-dose intravenous methylprednisolone. The paper describes TCR Vbeta CDR3 sequencing of around 140 peripheral blood samples, made up of some 42 ophthalmopathy patients, around 78 hyperthyroidism patients and 17 progressor patients.

Stable Graves' hyperthyroidism was defined as the absence of progression to ophthalmopathy over 18 months of follow-up. The hyperthyroidism patients were between 18 and 65 years old and newly diagnosed, with a disease duration of less than 2 months. Any patient with an uncontrolled infection, another autoimmune disease, pregnancy or lactation was excluded. Clinical symptoms, serum thyroxine and TRAb, thyroid ultrasound, and orbital computed tomography formed the basis for the diagnoses. Total RNA was extracted with Trizol reagent, and quality was checked on an Agilent 2100 Bioanalyzer. The investigation overall reported the following: A model built on a 13 V-J signature distinguished ophthalmopathy from stable hyperthyroidism, reaching roughly 88% sensitivity and approximately 81% specificity in cross-validation and 80%/75% in testing. Sample size was not statistically predetermined, and blinding of investigators to group allocation was not performed. In validation, the model predicted progression to ophthalmopathy a median of around 6.5 months before onset, with about 71% sensitivity and 72.22% specificity. Most expanded thyroid clonotypes (frequency above 0.001) were also found in blood, which suggests that blood repertoires may mirror thyroid immune responses.

In this sample, this clonotype turned up many times. Its recognized antigen is unknown. No base qualities exist here, and no much larger clone lies one base off it. The TCR beta CDR3 regions were amplified from the RNA transcripts. The TCR CDR3 was subjected to a first round of RT-PCR using the HTBI primer set and the Qiagen OneStep RT-PCR kit. A second multiplex PCR round built the libraries, followed by size selection and purification. Libraries were sequenced paired-end with 100 bp reads on an Illumina HiSeq2000. Under the source paper's analysis protocol: SOAPnuke was used to process the raw data, removing reads that contained adapters or uncalled bases, had a mean Phred below 15, or lacked an exact match to the constant primer or identifier. High-quality paired reads were merged with COPE v1.2.5, and unique nucleotide sequences were defined as clonotypes. Clonotypes were aligned to IMGT TRBV, TRBD and TRBJ reference segments using MiTCR v1.1. Only V-J combinations with frequency above 0.0001, covering about 99% of repertoires, were analysed. The TCS score was defined as F50 (clonal expansion) divided by E x V (chaos), with BLOSUM62-based TCRdist calculated between CDR3 peptides within each V-J. Welch's t-statistics and random forest reduced 450 to 600 V-J features to 13, which were used in a naive Bayes classifier (R e1071). The similarity between thyroid and blood repertoires was quantified using the Morisita-Horn index. Through fastp at Q25 and MiXCR, TCRdb rebuilt clones from the public reads, retaining in-frame beta chains. Every entry covers one CDR3 protein and lists the most common genes and DNA from its rows. TCRdb assigned the V and J calls; the authors' analysis was not used. The sample table records approximately 500,000 distinct CDR3 sequences; just over 45% of these occur just once. Roughly 7.7% of the sample is taken by the ten largest.

This TCR was recovered from a young woman with Graves' hyperthyroidism. The material sequenced was peripheral blood or thyroid tissue (not recorded which).

The CDR3 in this case is CASSESGALRETQYF. Read as DNA, the sequence is TGTGCCAGCAGTGAGTCGGGGGCCCTAAGGGAGACCCAGTACTTC. In this chain, TRBV6-6 is recombined with TRBJ2-5; the D gene could be either TRBD1 or TRBD2, each agreeing at 6 bases. From its cysteine to its phenylalanine, the CDR3 spans 15 amino acids. Left in the record is the CDR3 DNA by itself, 45 bases read in frame from the first base. The junction carries 18 bases between V and J, which are trimmed by 5 bases and 5 bases respectively. According to the germline V gene (reference sequence), CDR1 reads MNHNY and CDR2 reads SVGAGI.